This T cell receptor (beta chain) was identified in a study of spatial heterogeneity in lung cancer. The CDR3 is made up of 14 amino acids. V lost 7 bases to trimming and J lost 4 bases, with 16 bases between them. This clonotype was seen only a few times. TCRdb re-called the 5' RACE reads through MiXCR, storing one row per CDR3 protein. The sample includes 30,000 or so distinct CDR3 sequences, about 8.1% of them seen just once. Time point denoted: sample taken at primary tumor resection. Unsorted samples of tumor, nontumor lung or frozen PBMC had their whole RNA sequenced. Sequencing was performed on PBMCs, taken at surgery. The genes are TRBV12-3 or TRBV12-4 and TRBJ1-1, with D perhaps TRBD1 (5 bases). This sequence was found in a female donor with early-stage non-small cell lung cancer. This CDR3 reads CASTMGTGSTEAFF. CDR3 nucleotides: TGTGCCAGCACCATGGGAACAGGTTCCACTGAAGCTTTCTTT.